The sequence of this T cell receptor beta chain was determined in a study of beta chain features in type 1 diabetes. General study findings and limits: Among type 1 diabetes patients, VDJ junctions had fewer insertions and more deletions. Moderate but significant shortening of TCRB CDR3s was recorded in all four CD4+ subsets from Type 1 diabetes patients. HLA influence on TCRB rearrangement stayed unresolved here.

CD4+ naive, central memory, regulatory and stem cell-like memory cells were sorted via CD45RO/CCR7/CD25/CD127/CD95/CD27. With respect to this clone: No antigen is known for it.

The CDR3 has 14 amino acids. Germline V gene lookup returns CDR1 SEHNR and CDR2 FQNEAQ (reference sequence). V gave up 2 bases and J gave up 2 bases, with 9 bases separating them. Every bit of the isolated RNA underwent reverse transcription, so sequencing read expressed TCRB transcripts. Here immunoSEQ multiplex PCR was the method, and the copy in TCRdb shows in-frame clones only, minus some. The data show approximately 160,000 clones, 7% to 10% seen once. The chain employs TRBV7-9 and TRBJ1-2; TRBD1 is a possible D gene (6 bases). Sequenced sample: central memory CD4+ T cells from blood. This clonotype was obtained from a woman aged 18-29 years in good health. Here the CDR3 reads CASSLKGGNYGYTF. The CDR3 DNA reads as TGTGCCAGCAGCTTAAAGGGGGGGAACTATGGCTACACCTTC.